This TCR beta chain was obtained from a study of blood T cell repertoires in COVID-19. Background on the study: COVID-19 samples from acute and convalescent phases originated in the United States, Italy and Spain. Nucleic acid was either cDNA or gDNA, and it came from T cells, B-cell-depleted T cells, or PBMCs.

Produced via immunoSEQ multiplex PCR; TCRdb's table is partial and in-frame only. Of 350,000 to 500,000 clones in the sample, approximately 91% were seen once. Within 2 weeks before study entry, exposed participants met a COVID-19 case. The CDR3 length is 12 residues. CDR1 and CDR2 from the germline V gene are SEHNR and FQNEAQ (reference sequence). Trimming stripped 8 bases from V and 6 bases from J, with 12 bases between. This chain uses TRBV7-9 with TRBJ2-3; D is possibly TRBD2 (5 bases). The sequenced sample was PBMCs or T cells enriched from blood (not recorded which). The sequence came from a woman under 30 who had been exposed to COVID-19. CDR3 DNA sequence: TGTGCCAGCGGAGGAAGAGAGGATACGCAGTATTTT. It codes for CASGGREDTQYF.